This TCR beta chain was identified in a study of cytomegalovirus exposure and HLA in healthy donors. Whole-study context: It was reported in a later analysis that the roughly 120 validation repertoires used the same platform as the 666 first-cohort repertoires.

Germline V gives CDR1 SNHLY, CDR2 FYNNEI. The length of the CDR3 is 12 residues. V lost 6 bases to trimming and J lost 5 bases, with 10 bases between them. This clone has a handful of counts. Its antigen is unknown. Whole-study results and caveats: Despite most TCR sequences being rare, some public TCRs occurred in many donors. It was 150 to 200 TCR beta chains that were listed as cytomegalovirus-associated.

Clones were sequenced by immunoSEQ multiplex PCR, and TCRdb holds only the in-frame ones, with some missing. This sample yields about 130,000 clones, of which almost 85% are seen a single time; 30% belongs to the top ten. V usage is TRBV2 and J usage is TRBJ2-5, with unresolved D. The clonotype comes from a man between 25 and 39 years old in good health and CMV-seropositive. Sequenced sample: PBMCs. CDR3 region: CASRIRVETQYF. The CDR3 coding sequence is TGTGCCAGCAGGATTCGGGTGGAGACCCAGTACTTC.